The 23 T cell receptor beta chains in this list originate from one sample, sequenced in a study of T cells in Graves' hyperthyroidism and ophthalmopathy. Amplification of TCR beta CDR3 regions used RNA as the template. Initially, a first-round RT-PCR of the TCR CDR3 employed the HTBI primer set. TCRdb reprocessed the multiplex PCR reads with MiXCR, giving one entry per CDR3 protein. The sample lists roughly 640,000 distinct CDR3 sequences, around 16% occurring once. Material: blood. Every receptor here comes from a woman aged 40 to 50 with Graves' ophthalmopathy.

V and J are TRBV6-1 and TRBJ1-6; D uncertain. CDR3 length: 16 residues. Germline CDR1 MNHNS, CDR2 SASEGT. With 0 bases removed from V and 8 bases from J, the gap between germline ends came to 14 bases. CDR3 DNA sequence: TGTGCCAGCAGTGAAGCACACCAAAACTGGGATTCACCCCTCCACTTT. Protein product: CASSEAHQNWDSPLHF.

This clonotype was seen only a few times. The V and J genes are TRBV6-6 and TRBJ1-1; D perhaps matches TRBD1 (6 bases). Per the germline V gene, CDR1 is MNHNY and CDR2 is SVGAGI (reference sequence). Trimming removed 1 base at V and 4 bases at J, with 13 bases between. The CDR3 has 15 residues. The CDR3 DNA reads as TGTGCCAGCAGTTACTTTGGAGGGGGGGGCACTGAAGCTTTCTTT. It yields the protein CASSYFGGGGTEAFF.

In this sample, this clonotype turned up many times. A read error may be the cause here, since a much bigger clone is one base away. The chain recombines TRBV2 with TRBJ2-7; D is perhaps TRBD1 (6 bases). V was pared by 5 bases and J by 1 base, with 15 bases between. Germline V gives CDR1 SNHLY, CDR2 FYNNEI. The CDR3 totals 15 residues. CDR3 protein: CASSISWTVSYEQYF. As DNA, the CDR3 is TGTGCCAGCAGTATTTCTTGGACAGTGTCCTACGAGCAGTACTTC.

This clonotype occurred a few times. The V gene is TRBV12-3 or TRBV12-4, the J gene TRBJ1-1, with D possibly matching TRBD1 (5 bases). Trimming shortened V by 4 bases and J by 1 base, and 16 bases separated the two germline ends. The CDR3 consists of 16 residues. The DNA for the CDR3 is TGTGCCAGCAGTTCCGCAAGGGACTTCCAGAACACTGAAGCTTTCTTT. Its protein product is CASSSARDFQNTEAFF.

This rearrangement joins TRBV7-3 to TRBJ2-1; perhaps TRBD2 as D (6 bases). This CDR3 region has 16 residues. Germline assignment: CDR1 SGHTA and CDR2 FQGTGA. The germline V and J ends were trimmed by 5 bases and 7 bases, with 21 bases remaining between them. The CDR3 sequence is CASSTETRRFVNEQFF. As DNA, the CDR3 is TGTGCCAGCAGCACTGAGACTAGGAGGTTTGTGAATGAGCAGTTCTTC.

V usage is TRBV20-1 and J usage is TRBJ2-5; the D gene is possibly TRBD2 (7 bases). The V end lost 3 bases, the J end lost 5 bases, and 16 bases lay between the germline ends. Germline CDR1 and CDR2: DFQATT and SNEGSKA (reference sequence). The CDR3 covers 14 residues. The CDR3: CSASGGQGSETQYF. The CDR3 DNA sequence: TGCAGTGCTAGCGGGGGGCAGGGCTCGGAGACCCAGTACTTC.

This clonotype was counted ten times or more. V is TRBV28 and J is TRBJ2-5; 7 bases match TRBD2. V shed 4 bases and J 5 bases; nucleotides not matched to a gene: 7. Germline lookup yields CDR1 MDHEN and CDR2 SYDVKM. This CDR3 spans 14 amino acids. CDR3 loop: CASSSRLAGETQYF. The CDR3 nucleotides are TGTGCCAGCAGTTCCAGACTAGCTGGGGAGACCCAGTACTTC.

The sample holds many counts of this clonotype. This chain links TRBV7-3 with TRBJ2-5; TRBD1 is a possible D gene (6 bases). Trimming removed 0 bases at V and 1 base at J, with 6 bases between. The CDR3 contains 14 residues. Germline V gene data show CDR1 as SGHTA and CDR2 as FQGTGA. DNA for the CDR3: TGTGCCAGCAGCTTAACAGGGGGCCAAGAGACCCAGTACTTC. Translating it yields CASSLTGGQETQYF.

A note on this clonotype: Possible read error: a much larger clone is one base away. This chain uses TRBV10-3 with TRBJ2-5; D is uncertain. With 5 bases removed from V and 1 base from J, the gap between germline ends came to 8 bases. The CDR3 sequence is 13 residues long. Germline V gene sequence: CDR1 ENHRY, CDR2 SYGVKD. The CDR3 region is CAISRSSQETQYF. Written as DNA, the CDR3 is TGTGCCATCAGTCGGAGCAGCCAAGAGACCCAGTACTTC.

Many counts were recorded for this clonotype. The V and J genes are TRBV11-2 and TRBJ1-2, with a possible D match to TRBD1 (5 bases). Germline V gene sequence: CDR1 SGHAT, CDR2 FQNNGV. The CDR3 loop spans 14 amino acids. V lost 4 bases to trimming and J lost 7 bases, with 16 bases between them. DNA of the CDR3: TGTGCCAGCAGCTCCCCGAGGGGCGCAGCTGGCTACACCTTC. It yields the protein CASSSPRGAAGYTF.

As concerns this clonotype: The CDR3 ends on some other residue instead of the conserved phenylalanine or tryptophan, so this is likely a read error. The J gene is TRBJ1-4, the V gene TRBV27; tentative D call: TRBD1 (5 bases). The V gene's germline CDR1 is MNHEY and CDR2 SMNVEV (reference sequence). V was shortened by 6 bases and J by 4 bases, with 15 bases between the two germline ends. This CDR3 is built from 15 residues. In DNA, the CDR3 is TGTGCCAGCAGCCCGGGACGAACATATAATGAAAAACTGTTTTCT. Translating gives CASSPGRTYNEKLFS.

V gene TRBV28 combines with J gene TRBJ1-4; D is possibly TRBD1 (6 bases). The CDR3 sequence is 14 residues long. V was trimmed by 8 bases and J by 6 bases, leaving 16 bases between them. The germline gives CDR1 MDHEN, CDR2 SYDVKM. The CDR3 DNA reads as TGTGCCAGCGGGGGGGGCTCTTCGGATGAAAAACTGTTTTTT. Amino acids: CASGGGSSDEKLFF.

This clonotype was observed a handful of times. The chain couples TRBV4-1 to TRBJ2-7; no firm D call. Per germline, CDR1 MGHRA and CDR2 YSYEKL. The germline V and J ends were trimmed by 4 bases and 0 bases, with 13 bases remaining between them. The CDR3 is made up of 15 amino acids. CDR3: CASSPYLASSYEQYF. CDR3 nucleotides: TGCGCCAGCAGCCCGTACCTTGCGAGCTCCTACGAGCAGTACTTC.

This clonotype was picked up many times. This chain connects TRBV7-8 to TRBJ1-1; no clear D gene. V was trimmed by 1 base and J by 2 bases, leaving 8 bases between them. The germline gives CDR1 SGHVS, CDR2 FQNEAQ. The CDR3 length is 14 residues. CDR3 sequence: CASSLVSPNTEAFF. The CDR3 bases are TGTGCCAGCAGCTTAGTTTCTCCAAACACTGAAGCTTTCTTT.

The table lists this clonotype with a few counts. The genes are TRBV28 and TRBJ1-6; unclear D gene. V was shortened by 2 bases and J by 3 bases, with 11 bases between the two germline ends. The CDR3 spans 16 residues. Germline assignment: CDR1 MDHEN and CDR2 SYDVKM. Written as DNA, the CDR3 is TGTGCCAGCAGTTTACGGGAAAGTCTCTATAATTCACCCCTCCACTTT. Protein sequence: CASSLRESLYNSPLHF.

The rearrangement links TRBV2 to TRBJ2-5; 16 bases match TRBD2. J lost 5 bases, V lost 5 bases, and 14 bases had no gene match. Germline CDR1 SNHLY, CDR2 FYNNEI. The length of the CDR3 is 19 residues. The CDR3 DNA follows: TGTGCCAGCAGTAAGTCCGGGACTAGCGGGGGGGCCGGTAGCGAGACCCAGTACTTC. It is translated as CASSKSGTSGGAGSETQYF.

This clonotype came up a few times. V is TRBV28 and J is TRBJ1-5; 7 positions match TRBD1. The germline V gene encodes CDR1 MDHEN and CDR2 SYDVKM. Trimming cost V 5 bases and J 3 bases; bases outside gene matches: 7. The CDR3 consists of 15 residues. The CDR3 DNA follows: TGTGCCAGCAGTGCCAGGACAGGAGTCAATCAGCCCCAGCATTTT. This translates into CASSARTGVNQPQHF. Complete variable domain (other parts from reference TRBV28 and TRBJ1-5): DVKVTQSSRYLVKRTGEKVFLECVQDMDHENMFWYRQDPGLGLRLIYFSYDVKMKEKGDIPEGYSVSREKKERFSLILESASTNQTSMYLCASSARTGVNQPQHFGDGTRLSIL.

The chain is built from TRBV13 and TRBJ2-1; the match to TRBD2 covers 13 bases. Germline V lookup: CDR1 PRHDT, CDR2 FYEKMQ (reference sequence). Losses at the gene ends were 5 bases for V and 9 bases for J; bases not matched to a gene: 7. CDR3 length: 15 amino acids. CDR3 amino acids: CASSLGLAGIIEQFF. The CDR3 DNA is TGTGCCAGCAGCCTGGGACTAGCGGGGATCATTGAGCAGTTCTTC.

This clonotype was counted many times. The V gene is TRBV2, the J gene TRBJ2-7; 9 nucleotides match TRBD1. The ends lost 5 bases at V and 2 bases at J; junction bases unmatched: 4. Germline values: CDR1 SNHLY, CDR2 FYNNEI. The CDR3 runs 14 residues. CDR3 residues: CASSLGDRAYEQYF. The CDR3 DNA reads TGTGCCAGCAGTCTGGGGGACAGGGCCTACGAGCAGTACTTC. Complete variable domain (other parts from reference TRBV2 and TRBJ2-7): EPEVTQTPSHQVTQMGQEVILRCVPISNHLYFYWYRQILGQKVEFLVSFYNNEISEKSEIFDDQFSVERPDGSNFTLKIRSTKLEDSAMYFCASSLGDRAYEQYFGPGTRLTVT.

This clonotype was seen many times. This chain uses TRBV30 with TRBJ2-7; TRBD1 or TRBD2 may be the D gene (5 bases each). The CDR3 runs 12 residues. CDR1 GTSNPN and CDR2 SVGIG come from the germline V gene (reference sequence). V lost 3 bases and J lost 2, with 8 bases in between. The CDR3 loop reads CAWSKGPYEQYF. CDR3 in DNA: TGTGCCTGGAGCAAGGGACCCTACGAGCAGTACTTC.

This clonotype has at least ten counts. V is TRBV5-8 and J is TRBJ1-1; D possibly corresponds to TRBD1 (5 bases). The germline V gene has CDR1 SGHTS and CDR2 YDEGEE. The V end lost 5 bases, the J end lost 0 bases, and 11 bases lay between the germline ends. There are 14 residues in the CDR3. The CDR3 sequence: CASRDTGLNTEAFF. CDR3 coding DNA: TGTGCCAGCAGGGACACAGGCTTGAACACTGAAGCTTTCTTT.

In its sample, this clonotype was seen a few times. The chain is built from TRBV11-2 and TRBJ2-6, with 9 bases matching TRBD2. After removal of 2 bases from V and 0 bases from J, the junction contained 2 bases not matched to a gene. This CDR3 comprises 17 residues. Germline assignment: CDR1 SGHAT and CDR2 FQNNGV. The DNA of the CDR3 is TGTGCCAGCAGCTTACTAGCGGGGATCTCTGGGGCCAACGTCCTGACTTTC. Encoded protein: CASSLLAGISGANVLTF.

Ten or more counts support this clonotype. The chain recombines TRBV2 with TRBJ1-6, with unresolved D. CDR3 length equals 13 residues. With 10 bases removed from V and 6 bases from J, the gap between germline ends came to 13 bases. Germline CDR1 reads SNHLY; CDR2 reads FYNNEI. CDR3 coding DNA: TGTGCCATTACCAGAAGTCGTAATTCACCCCTCCACTTT. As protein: CAITRSRNSPLHF.